The 14 T cell receptor beta chains given below trace back to one sample, sequenced in a study of blood T cell repertoires in COVID-19. Clones were read by immunoSEQ multiplex PCR, and TCRdb kept only the in-frame ones, dropping some. The data contain about 56,000 clones, approximately 88% of them singletons. What was sequenced was peripheral blood. Receptor source: a human donor in a cohort sampled during active COVID-19.

The rearrangement joins TRBV30 to TRBJ1-5; 9 bases are a match to TRBD1. This CDR3 has 13 amino acids. The V segment lost 2 bases and the J segment 7 bases; nucleotides outside the gene matches: 3. Germline CDR1 GTSNPN, CDR2 SVGIG (reference sequence). CDR3 residues: CAWSKQGAQPQHF. The CDR3 nucleotides read TGTGCCTGGAGTAAACAGGGGGCCCAGCCCCAGCATTTT.

This sequence joins TRBV4-2 and TRBJ2-3; 7 nucleotides match TRBD2. The CDR3 contains 16 residues. CDR1 and CDR2 (germline): LGHNA, YNFKEQ. The V gene end was trimmed by 0 bases and the J gene end by 4 bases; junction bases not matched to a gene: 7. The CDR3 region has the DNA TGTGCCAGCAGCCAAGAGGGGGGGATTCAAGCAGATACGCAGTATTTT. This codes for CASSQEGGIQADTQYF.

The CDR3 DNA reads TGTGCCAGCAGCGTCAACAGGGCGGACACCGGGGAGCTGTTTTTT. Translated: CASSVNRADTGELFF. The chain has TRBV9 and TRBJ2-2; perhaps TRBD1 as D (6 bases). The CDR3 covers 15 residues. Trimming pared 2 bases from V and 3 bases from J, leaving 11 bases between. Germline V gives CDR1 SGDLS, CDR2 YYNGEE.

The chain's CDR3 is CASSPTGGNTIYF. The CDR3 DNA follows: TGTGCCAGCAGTCCAACGGGAGGAAACACCATATATTTT. The J gene is TRBJ1-3, the V gene TRBV12-3 or TRBV12-4, with D hard to call. CDR3 length: 13 amino acids. V lost 5 bases and J lost 4, with 9 bases in between.

This chain joins TRBV5-6 and TRBJ2-5; TRBD1 aligns across 9 bases. Germline CDR1 SGHDT, CDR2 YYEEEE. Trimming at V came to 4 bases and at J to 4 bases, leaving 8 bases not matched to a gene. CDR3 length: 15 residues. CDR3 in DNA: TGTGCCAGCAGCCAAGTGGACAGGGGAGCAGAGACCCAGTACTTC. Amino acids: CASSQVDRGAETQYF.

Only one count was recorded for this clone. The J gene is TRBJ1-1, the V gene TRBV6-5; D ambiguous. The length of the CDR3 is 13 residues. CDR1 and CDR2 (germline): MNHEY, SVGAGI. Trimming cost V 8 bases and J 1 base, with 11 bases left between them. CDR3 loop: CASSLAPNTEAFF. Here the CDR3 DNA reads TGTGCCAGCTCCTTGGCTCCGAACACTGAAGCTTTCTTT.

The chain has TRBV5-8 and TRBJ2-3, with D uncertain. Germline CDR1 is SGHTS and CDR2 is YDEGEE. V gave up 1 base and J gave up 4 bases, with 4 bases separating them. This CDR3 region has 12 residues. In DNA form, the CDR3 reads TGTGCCAGCAGCTTGTTCTCAGATACGCAGTATTTT. It specifies CASSLFSDTQYF.

The chain links TRBV18 to TRBJ1-5, with a weak D call TRBD1 (6 bases). The CDR3 covers 13 residues. V was shortened by 2 bases and J by 13 bases, with 15 bases between the two germline ends. Germline-derived CDR1 and CDR2 are KGHSH and LQKENI. The CDR3 sequence: CASSPIARDKQHF. In DNA form, the CDR3 reads TGTGCCAGCTCACCAATCGCCCGGGACAAGCAGCATTTT.

The chain carries TRBV7-9 and TRBJ1-3, with D possibly being TRBD1 (6 bases). Trimming removed 4 bases at V and 3 bases at J, with 10 bases between. Per the germline V gene, CDR1 is SEHNR and CDR2 is FQNEAQ (reference sequence). CDR3 length equals 14 residues. CDR3 bases: TGTGCCAGCAGCTCGCCAGGGGTTGGAAACACCATATATTTT. Its protein product is CASSSPGVGNTIYF.

This rearrangement joins TRBV7-2 to TRBJ2-7; 9 bases are a match to TRBD2. With 5 bases clipped from V and 5 bases from J, the junction kept 7 bases outside the gene matches. Germline V gene data show CDR1 as SGHTA and CDR2 as FQGNSA. The CDR3 totals 14 residues. The CDR3 region has the DNA TGTGCCAGCAGCCTCACTAGCGGGCGTAACGAGCAGTACTTC. Its translation is CASSLTSGRNEQYF.

The chain uses TRBV7-3 and TRBJ2-3, with D perhaps TRBD2 (5 bases). The germline gives CDR1 SGHTA, CDR2 FQGTGA. This CDR3 is 16 amino acids long. The V gene lost 0 bases and the J gene lost 1 base, with 11 bases spanning the gap. CDR3 sequence (DNA): TGTGCCAGCAGCTTAACGACGGGGTATGGCACAGATACGCAGTATTTT. Amino acid sequence: CASSLTTGYGTDTQYF. The entire variable domain, with the rest obtained from reference TRBV7-3 and TRBJ2-3, is as follows: GAGVSQTPSNKVTEKGKYVELRCDPISGHTALYWYRQSLGQGPEFLIYFQGTGAADDSGLPNDRFFAVRPEGSVSTLKIQRTERGDSAVYLCASSLTTGYGTDTQYFGPGTRLTVL.

The count of this clone is one. The J gene is TRBJ1-3, the V gene TRBV19; perhaps TRBD1 as D (6 bases). This CDR3 region has 16 residues. V shed 0 bases and J shed 1 base, with 10 bases lying between them. Germline-derived CDR1 and CDR2 are LNHDA and SQIVND (reference sequence). In nucleotides, the CDR3 is TGTGCCAGTAGTATAGATTACAGGGCGTCTGGAAACACCATATATTTT. Its translation is CASSIDYRASGNTIYF.

This clone came up a few times. The chain couples TRBV4-3 to TRBJ1-2, with D possibly matching TRBD1 (6 bases). The CDR3 is 15 residues long. The V gene's germline CDR1 is LGHNA and CDR2 YSLEER. V gave up 1 base and J gave up 5 bases, with 14 bases separating them. CDR3: CASSQGVQGFYGYTF. The CDR3 DNA sequence: TGCGCCAGCAGCCAAGGCGTACAGGGATTTTATGGCTACACCTTC.

The CDR3: CASIAGLNGYTF. CDR3 bases: TGTGCCAGCATTGCGGGACTAAATGGCTACACCTTC. This chain connects TRBV28 to TRBJ1-2, with a weak D call TRBD1 (5 bases). The CDR3 length is 12 residues. Germline V gives CDR1 MDHEN, CDR2 SYDVKM. Trimming took off 7 bases at V and 6 bases at J, with 12 bases between the two ends.